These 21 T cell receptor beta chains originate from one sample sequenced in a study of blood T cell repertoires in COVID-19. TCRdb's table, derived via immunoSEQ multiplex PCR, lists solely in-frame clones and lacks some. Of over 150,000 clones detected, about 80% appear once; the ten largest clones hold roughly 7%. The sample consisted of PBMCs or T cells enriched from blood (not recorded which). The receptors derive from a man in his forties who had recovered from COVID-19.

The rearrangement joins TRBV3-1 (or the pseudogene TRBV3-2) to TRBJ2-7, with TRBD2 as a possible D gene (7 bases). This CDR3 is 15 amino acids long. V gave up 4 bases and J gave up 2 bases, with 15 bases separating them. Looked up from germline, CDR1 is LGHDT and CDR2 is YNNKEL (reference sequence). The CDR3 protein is CASSRYWEGAYEQYF. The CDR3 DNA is TGTGCCAGCAGCCGATATTGGGAGGGGGCCTACGAGCAGTACTTC.

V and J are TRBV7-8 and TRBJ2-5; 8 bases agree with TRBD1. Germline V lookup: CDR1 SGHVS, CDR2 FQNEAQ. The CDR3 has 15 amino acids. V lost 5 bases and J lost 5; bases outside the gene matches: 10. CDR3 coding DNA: TGTGCCAGCAGCCCCCAGACAGGGGAGAGGGAGACCCAGTACTTC. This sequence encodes CASSPQTGERETQYF.

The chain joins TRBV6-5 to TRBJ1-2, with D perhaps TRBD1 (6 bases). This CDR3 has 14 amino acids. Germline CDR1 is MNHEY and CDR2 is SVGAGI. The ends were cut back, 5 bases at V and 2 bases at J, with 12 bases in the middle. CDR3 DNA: TGTGCCAGCAGTAACTACAGGGCCAACTATGGCTACACCTTC. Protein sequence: CASSNYRANYGYTF.

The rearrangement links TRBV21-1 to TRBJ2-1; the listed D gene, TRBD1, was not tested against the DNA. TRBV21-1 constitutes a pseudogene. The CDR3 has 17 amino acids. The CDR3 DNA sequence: TGTGCCAGCAGCAAAGCGGGAAAGGGGGCGGTATACAATGAGCAGTTCTTC. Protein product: CASSKAGKGAVYNEQFF.

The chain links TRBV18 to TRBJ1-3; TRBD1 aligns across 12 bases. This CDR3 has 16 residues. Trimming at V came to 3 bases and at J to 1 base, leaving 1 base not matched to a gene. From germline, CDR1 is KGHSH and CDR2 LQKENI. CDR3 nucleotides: TGTGCCAGCTCACCGGGACAGGGGGCATCTGGAAACACCATATATTTT. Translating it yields CASSPGQGASGNTIYF.

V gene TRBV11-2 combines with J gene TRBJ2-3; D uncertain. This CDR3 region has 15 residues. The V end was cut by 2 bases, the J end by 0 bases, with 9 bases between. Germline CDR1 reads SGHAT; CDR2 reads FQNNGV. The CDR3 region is CASSLFSRSTDTQYF. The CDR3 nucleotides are TGTGCCAGCAGCTTATTTTCCAGGAGCACAGATACGCAGTATTTT. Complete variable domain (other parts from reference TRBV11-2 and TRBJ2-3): EAGVAQSPRYKIIEKRQSVAFWCNPISGHATLYWYQQILGQGPKLLIQFQNNGVVDDSQLPKDRFSAERLKGVDSTLKIQPAKLEDSAVYLCASSLFSRSTDTQYFGPGTRLTVL.

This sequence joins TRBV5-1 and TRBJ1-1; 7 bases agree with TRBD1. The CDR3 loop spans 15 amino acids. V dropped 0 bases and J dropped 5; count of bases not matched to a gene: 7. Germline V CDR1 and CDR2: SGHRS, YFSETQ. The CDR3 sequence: CASSLEAGGRTEAFF. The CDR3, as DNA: TGCGCCAGCAGCTTGGAGGCAGGGGGACGGACTGAAGCTTTCTTT.

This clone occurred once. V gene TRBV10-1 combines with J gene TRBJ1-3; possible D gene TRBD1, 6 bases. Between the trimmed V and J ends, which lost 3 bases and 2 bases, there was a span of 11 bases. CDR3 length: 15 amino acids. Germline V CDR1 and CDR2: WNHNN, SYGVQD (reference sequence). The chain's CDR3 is CASSDTGIPGNTIYF. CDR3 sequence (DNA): TGCGCCAGCAGTGATACAGGGATACCTGGAAACACCATATATTTT.

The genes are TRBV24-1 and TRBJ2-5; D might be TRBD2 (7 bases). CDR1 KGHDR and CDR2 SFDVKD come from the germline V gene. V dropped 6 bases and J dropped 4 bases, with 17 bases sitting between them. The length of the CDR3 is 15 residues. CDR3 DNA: TGTGCCACCAGTTGGGGGAGGGGGGTTGGAGAGACCCAGTACTTC. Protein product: CATSWGRGVGETQYF.

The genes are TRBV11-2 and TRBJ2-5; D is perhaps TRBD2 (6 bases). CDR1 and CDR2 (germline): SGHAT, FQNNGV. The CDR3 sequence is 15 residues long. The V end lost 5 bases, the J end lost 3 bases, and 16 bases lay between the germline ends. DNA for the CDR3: TGTGCCAGCAGCCCAAGATCGGGAGATAAAGAGACCCAGTACTTC. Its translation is CASSPRSGDKETQYF.

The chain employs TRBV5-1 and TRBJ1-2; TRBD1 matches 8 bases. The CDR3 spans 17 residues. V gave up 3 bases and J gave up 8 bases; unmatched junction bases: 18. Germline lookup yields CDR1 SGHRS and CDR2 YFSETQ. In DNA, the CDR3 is TGCGCCAGCAGCTACGAAGGTGGGACAGGCCCTAATAGGGGCTACACCTTC. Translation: CASSYEGGTGPNRGYTF.

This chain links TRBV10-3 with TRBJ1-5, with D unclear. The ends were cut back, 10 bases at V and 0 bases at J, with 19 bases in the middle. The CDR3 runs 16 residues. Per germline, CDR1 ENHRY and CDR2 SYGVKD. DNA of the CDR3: TGTGCCAACCCCCCGGGAGGAACAGATAGCAATCAGCCCCAGCATTTT. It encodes CANPPGGTDSNQPQHF.

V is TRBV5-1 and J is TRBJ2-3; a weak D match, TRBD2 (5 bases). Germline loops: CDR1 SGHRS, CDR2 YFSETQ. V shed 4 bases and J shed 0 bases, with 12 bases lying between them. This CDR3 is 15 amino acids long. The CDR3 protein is CASSPDSQSTDTQYF. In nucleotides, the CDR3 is TGCGCCAGCAGCCCGGACTCCCAGAGCACAGATACGCAGTATTTT.

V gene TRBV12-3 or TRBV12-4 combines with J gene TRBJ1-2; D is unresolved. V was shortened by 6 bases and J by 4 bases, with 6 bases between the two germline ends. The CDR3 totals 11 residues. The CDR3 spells CASSLGYGYTF. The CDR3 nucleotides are TGTGCCAGCAGCCTAGGCTATGGCTACACCTTC.

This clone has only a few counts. CDR3 sequence reads: CASSQANSPLHF. CDR3 DNA: TGCGCCAGCAGCCAGGCTAATTCACCCCTCCACTTT. The V call is TRBV4-1, the J call TRBJ1-6; D remains ambiguous. The CDR3 totals 12 residues. Trimming left V 3 bases short and J 6 bases short, with 3 bases between. Germline CDR1 MGHRA, CDR2 YSYEKL.

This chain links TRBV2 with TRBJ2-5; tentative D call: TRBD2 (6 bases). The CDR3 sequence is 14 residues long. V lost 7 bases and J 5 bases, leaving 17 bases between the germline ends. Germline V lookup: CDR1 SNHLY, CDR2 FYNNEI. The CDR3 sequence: CASKVSRAGETQYF. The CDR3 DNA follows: TGTGCCAGCAAGGTGTCCAGGGCGGGGGAGACCCAGTACTTC.

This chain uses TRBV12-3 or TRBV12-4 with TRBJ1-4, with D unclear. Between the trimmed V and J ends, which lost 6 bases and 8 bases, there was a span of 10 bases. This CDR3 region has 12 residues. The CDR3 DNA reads TGTGCCAGCAGCGGACTCCGAGAAAAACTGTTTTTT. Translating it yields CASSGLREKLFF.

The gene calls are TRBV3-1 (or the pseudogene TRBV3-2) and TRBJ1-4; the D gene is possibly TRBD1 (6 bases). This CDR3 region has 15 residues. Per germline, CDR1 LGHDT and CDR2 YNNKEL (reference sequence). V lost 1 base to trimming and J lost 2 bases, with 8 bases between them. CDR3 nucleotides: TGTGCCAGCAGCCAAGGAACAGGGACTAATGAAAAACTGTTTTTT. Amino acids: CASSQGTGTNEKLFF.

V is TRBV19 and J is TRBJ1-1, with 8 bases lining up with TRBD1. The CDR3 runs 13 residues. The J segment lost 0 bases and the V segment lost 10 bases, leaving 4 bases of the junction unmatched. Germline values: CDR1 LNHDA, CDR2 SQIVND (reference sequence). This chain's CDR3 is CATSGQVNTEAFF. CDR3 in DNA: TGTGCCACTTCGGGACAGGTGAACACTGAAGCTTTCTTT.

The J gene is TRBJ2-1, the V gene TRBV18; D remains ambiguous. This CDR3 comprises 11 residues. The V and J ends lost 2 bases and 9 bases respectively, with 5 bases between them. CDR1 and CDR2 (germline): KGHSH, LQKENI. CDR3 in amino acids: CASSPYLEQFF. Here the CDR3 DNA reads TGTGCCAGCTCACCATATCTTGAGCAGTTCTTC.

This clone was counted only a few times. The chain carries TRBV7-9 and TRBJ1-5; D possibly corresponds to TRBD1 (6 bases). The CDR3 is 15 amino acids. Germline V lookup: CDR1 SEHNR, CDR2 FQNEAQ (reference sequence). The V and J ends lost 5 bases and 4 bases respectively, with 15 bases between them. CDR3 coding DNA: TGTGCCAGCAGCCAGGGGTCTGTGTTGAATCAGCCCCAGCATTTT. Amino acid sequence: CASSQGSVLNQPQHF. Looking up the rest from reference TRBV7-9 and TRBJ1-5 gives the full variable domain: DTGVSQNPRHKITKRGQNVTFRCDPISEHNRLYWYRQTLGQGPEFLTYFQNEAQLEKSRLLSDRFSAERPKGSFSTLEIQRTEQGDSAMYLCASSQGSVLNQPQHFGDGTRLSIL.